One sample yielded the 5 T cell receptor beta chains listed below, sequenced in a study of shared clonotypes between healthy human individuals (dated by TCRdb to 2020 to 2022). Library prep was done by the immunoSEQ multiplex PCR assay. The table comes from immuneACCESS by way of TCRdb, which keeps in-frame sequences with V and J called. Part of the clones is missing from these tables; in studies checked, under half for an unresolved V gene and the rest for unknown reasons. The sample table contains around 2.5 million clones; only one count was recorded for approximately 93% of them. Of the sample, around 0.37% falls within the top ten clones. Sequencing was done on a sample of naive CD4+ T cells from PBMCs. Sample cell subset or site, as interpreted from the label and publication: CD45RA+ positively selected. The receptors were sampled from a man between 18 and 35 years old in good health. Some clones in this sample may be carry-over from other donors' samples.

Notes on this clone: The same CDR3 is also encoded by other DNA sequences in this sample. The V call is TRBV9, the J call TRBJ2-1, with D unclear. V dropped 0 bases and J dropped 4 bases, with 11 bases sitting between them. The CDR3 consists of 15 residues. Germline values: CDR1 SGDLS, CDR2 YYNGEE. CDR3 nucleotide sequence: TGTGCCAGCAGCGTAGCTGGAGACACATACAATGAGCAGTTCTTC. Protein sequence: CASSVAGDTYNEQFF.

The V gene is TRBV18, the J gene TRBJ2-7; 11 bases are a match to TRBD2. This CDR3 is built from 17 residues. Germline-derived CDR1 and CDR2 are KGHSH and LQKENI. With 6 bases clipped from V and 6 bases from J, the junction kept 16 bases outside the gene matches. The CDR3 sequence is CASSDVGMTSGTREQYF. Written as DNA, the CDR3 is TGTGCCAGCTCTGATGTCGGGATGACTAGCGGGACCCGCGAGCAGTACTTC.

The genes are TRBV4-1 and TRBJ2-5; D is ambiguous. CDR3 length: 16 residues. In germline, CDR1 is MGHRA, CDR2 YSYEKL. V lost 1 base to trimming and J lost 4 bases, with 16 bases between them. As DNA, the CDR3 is TGCGCCAGCAGCCAAGGGTCGAGCCAGCAAGTAGAGACCCAGTACTTC. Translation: CASSQGSSQQVETQYF.

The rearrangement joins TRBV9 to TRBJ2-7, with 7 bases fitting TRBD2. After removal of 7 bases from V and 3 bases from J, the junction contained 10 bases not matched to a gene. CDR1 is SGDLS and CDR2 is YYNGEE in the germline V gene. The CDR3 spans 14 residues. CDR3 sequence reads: CASGRGGGVYEQYF. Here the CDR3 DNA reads TGTGCCAGCGGTCGTGGGGGAGGGGTCTACGAGCAGTACTTC.

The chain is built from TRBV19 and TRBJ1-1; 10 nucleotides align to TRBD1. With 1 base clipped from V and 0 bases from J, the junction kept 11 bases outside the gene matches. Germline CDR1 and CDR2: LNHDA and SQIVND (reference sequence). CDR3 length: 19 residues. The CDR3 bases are TGTGCCAGTAGTATAGTGGGCTTCGGGACAGGGGCCATGAACACTGAAGCTTTCTTT. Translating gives CASSIVGFGTGAMNTEAFF.